This TCR beta chain derives from a study of Ad26.COV2.S vaccination and SARS-CoV-2 variants. At the level of the study: Dosing was one shot or two shots 56 days apart. Broader study findings: Vaccinated and placebo-treated recipients had similar non-spike TCR breadth.

The length of the CDR3 is 13 residues. V dropped 5 bases and J dropped 1 base, with 5 bases sitting between them. Germline assignment: CDR1 MNHEY and CDR2 SMNVEV (reference sequence). Treatment indicated: over 15 received Ad26.COV2.S at low or high dose, single or two shots; about 5 received placebo; per-sample allocation not given. The study sampled participants on day 63 after the first vaccine or placebo injection. This vaccine is an Ad26 vector that expresses the Wuhan-strain SARS-CoV-2 spike. Assay: immunoSEQ multiplex PCR; the TCRdb copy retains only in-frame clones and omits some. The data contain hundreds of thousands of clones, approximately 92% of them seen just once; the ten biggest clones take up about 1.6%. Turning to this clone: Its antigen remains unidentified.

The sequencing here drew on peripheral blood, taken in a trial of Ad26.COV2.S vaccine versus placebo. The sequence was collected from a person aged 18 to 59 who received the Ad26.COV2.S COVID-19 vaccine or a placebo. The V and J genes are TRBV27 and TRBJ2-2; the D is unclear. The CDR3 nucleotides read TGTGCCAGCAGTCCACAGAACACCGGGGAGCTGTTTTTT. It codes for CASSPQNTGELFF.